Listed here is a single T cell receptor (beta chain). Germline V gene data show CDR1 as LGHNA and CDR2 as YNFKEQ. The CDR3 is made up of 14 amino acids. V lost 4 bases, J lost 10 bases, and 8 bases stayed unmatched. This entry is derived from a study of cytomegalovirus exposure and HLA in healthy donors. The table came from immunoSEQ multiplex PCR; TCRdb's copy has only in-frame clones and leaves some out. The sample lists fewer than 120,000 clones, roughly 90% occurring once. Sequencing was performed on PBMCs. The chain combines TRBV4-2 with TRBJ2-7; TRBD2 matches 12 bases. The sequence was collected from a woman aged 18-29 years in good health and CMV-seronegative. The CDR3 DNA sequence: TGTGCCAGCAGCCTAGAGCGACTAGCGGGAGAACAGTACTTC. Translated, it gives CASSLERLAGEQYF.